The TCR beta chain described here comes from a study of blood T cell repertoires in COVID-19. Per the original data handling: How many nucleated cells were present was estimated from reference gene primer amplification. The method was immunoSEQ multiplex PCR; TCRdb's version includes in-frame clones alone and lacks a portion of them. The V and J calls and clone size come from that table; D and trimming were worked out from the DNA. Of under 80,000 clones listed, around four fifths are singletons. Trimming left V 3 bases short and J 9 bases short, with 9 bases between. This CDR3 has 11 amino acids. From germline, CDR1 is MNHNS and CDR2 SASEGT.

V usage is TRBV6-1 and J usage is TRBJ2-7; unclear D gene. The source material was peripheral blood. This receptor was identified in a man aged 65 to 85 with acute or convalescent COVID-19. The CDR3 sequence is CASSEGYGQYF. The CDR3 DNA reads TGTGCCAGCAGTGAGGGCTATGGGCAGTACTTC.